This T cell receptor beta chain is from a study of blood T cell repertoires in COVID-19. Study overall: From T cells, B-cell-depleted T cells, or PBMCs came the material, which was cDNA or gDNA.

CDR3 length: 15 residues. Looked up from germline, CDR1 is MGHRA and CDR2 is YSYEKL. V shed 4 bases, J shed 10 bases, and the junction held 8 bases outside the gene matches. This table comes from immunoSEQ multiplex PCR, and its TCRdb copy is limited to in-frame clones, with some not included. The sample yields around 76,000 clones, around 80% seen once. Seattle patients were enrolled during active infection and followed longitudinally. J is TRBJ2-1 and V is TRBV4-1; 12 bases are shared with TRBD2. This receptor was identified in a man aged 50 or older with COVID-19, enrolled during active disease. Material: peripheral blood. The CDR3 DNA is TGCGCCAGCAGCCTGGGACTAGCGGGTAGTTGGGAGCAGTTCTTC. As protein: CASSLGLAGSWEQFF.